The T cell receptor beta chain described here comes from a study of T cells after yellow fever vaccination. The CDR3 runs to 12 residues. V lost 5 bases to trimming and J lost 9 bases; unmatched junction nucleotides: 7. The germline gives CDR1 MNHEY, CDR2 SMNVEV (reference sequence). One entry per CDR3 protein, called by TCRdb with MiXCR from the 5' RACE reads. The sample has 300,000 to 400,000 distinct CDR3 sequences, around 8.1% seen once; the top ten hold around 17%. Study results and caveats: Post-booster samples contained most primary-vaccination clones (around 96% CD4, around 89% CD8).

This clonotype was counted between two and nine times. What it binds is unknown. The receptor comes from a young man who received the YFV17D yellow fever vaccine. Sequences were derived from PBMCs, sampled around 45 days after the first yellow fever vaccination. The chain has TRBV27 and TRBJ2-7, with 7 bases fitting TRBD1. The CDR3 reads CASSTTGDSQYF. Written as DNA, the CDR3 is TGTGCCAGCAGTACAACAGGGGATTCGCAGTACTTC.